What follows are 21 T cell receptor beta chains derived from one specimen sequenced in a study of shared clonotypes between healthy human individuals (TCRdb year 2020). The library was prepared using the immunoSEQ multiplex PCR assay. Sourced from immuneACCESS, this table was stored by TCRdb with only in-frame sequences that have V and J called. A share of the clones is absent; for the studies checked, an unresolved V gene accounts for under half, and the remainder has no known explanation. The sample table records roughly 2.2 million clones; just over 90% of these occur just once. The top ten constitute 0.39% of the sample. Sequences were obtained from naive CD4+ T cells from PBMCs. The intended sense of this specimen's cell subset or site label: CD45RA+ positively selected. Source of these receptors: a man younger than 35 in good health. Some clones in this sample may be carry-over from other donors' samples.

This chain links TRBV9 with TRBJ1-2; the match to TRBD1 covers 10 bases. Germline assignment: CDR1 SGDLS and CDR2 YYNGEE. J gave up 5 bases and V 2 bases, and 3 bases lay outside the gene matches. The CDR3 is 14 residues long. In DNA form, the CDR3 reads TGTGCCAGCAGCGTGCTGGACAGGGGGTATGGCTACACCTTC. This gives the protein CASSVLDRGYGYTF.

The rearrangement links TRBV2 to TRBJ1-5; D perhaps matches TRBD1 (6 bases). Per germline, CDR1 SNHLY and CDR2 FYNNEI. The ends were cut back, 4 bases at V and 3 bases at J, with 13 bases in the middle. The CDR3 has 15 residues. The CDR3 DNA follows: TGTGCCAGCAGTGGAGAAAGGGGGGCCAATCAGCCCCAGCATTTT. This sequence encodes CASSGERGANQPQHF.

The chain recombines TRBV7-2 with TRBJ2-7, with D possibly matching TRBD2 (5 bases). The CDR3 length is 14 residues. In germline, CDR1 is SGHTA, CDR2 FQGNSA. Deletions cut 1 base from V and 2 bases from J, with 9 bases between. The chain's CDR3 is CASSLVTGTYEQYF. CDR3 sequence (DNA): TGTGCCAGCAGCTTAGTTACGGGAACCTACGAGCAGTACTTC.

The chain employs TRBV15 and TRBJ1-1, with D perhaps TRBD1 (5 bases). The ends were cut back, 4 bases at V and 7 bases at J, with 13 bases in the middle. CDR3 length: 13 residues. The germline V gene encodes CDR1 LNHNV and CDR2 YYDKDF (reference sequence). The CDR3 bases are TGTGCCACCAGCACCCGAGGGGTGGGTGAAGCTTTCTTT. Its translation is CATSTRGVGEAFF. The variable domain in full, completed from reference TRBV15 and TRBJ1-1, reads DAMVIQNPRYQVTQFGKPVTLSCSQTLNHNVMYWYQQKSSQAPKLLFHYYDKDFNNEADTPDNFQSRRPNTSFCFLDIRSPGLGDTAMYLCATSTRGVGEAFFGQGTRLTVV.

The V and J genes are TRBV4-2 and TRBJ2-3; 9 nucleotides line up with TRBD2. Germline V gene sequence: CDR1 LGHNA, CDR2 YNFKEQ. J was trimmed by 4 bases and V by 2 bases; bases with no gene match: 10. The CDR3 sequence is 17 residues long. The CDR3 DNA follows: TGTGCCAGCAGCCAACTGTTTCGGCGGGAGGGTGCAGATACGCAGTATTTT. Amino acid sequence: CASSQLFRREGADTQYF.

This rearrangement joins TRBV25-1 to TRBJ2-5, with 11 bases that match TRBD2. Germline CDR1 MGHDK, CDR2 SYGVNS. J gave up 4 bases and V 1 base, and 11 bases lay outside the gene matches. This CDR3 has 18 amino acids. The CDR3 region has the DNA TGTGCCAGCAGTGAATCGACTAGCGGGATGACGATGGGAGAGACCCAGTACTTC. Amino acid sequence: CASSESTSGMTMGETQYF.

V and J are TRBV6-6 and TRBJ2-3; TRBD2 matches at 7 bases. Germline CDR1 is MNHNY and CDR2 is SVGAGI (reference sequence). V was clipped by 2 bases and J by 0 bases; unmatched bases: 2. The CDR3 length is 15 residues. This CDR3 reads CASSYPRGSTDTQYF. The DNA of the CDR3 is TGTGCCAGCAGTTACCCGCGGGGGAGCACAGATACGCAGTATTTT.

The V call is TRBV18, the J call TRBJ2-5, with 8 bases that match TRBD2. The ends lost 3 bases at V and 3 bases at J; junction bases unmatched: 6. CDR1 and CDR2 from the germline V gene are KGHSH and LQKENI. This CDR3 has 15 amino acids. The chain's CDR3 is CASSPTGTREETQYF. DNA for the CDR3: TGTGCCAGCTCACCGACCGGGACTAGAGAAGAGACCCAGTACTTC.

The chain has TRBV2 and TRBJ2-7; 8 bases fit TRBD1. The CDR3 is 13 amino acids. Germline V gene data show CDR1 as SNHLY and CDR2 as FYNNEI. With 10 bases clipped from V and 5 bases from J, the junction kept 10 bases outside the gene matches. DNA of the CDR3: TGTGCCACTCTACTGGGCAGGGGGCACGAGCAGTACTTC. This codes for CATLLGRGHEQYF.

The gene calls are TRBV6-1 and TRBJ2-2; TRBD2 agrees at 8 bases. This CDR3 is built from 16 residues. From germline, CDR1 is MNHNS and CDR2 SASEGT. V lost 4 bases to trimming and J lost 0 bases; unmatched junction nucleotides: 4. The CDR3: CASSVLAEPNTGELFF. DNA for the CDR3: TGTGCCAGCAGTGTACTAGCGGAGCCGAACACCGGGGAGCTGTTTTTT.

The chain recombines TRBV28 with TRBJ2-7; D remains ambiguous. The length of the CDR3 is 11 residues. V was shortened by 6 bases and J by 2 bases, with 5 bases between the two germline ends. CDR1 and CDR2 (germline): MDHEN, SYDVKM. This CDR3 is CASSNTYEQYF. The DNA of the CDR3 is TGTGCCAGCAGCAATACCTACGAGCAGTACTTC.

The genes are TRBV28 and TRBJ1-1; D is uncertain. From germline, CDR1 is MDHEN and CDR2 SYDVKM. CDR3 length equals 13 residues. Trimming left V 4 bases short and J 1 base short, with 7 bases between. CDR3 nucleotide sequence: TGTGCCAGCAGTTCCCATCGGAACACTGAAGCTTTCTTT. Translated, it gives CASSSHRNTEAFF. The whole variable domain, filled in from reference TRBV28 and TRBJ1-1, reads DVKVTQSSRYLVKRTGEKVFLECVQDMDHENMFWYRQDPGLGLRLIYFSYDVKMKEKGDIPEGYSVSREKKERFSLILESASTNQTSMYLCASSSHRNTEAFFGQGTRLTVV.

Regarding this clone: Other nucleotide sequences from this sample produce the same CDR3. Here the CDR3 DNA reads TGTGCCAGCAGCTTAGTTAGTGGGTACAATGAGCAGTTCTTC. This translates into CASSLVSGYNEQFF. V usage is TRBV7-2 and J usage is TRBJ2-1; unclear D gene. The germline V gene encodes CDR1 SGHTA and CDR2 FQGNSA. CDR3 length: 14 residues. Trimming pared 1 base from V and 4 bases from J, leaving 8 bases between.

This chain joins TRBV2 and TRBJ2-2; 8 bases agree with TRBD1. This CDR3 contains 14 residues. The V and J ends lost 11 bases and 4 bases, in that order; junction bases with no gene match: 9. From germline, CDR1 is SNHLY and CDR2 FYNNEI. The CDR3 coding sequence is TGTGCCGGGAGGACAGGGCGCCGCACCGGGGAGCTGTTTTTT. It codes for CAGRTGRRTGELFF.

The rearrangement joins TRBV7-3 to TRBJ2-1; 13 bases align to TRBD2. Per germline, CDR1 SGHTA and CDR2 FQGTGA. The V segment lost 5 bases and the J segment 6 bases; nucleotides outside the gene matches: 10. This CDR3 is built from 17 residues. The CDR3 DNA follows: TGTGCCAGCAGCCCCCTCGGCACTAGCGGGAGGGCCAATGAGCAGTTCTTC. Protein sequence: CASSPLGTSGRANEQFF.

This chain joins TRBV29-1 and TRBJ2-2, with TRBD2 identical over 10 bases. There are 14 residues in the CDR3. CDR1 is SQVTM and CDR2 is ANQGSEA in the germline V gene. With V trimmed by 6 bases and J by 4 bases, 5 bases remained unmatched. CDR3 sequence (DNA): TGCAGCGTCTCTAGCGGGAGAGGCACCGGGGAGCTGTTTTTT. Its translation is CSVSSGRGTGELFF.

This CDR3 is CASNLLAGVQNEQFF. The DNA for the CDR3 is TGCGCCAGCAACCTACTAGCGGGAGTTCAAAATGAGCAGTTCTTC. This chain links TRBV5-1 with TRBJ2-1, with 11 nucleotides matching TRBD2. V was clipped by 6 bases and J by 7 bases; unmatched bases: 9. CDR1 SGHRS and CDR2 YFSETQ come from the germline V gene. The CDR3 is 15 residues long.

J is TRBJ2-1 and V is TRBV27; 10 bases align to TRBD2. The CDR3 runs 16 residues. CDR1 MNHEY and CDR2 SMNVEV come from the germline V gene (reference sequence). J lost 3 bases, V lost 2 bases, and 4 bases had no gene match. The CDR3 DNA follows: TGTGCCAGCAGTTTAACAGGACTAGCGGACTACAATGAGCAGTTCTTC. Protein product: CASSLTGLADYNEQFF.

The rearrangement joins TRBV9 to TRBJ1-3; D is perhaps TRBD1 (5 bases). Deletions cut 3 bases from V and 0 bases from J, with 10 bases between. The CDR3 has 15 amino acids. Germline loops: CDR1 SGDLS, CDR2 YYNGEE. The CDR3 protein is CASSDNRPSGNTIYF. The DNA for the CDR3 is TGTGCCAGCAGCGACAACAGGCCCTCTGGAAACACCATATATTTT.

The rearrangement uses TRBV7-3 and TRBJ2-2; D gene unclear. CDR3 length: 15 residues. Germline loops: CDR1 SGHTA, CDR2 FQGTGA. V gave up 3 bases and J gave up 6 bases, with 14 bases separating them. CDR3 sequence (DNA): TGTGCCAGCAGCTTCGACTCCCATCCGTCCGGGGAGCTGTTTTTT. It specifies CASSFDSHPSGELFF. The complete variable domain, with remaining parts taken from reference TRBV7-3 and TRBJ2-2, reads GAGVSQTPSNKVTEKGKYVELRCDPISGHTALYWYRQSLGQGPEFLIYFQGTGAADDSGLPNDRFFAVRPEGSVSTLKIQRTERGDSAVYLCASSFDSHPSGELFFGEGSRLTVL.

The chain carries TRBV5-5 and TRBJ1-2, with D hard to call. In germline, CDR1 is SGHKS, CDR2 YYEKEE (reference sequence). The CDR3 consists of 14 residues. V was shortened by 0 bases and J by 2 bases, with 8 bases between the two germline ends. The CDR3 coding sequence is TGTGCCAGCAGCTTGGTGGACGGAAACTATGGCTACACCTTC. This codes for CASSLVDGNYGYTF.